This T cell receptor beta chain was sequenced in a study of T cells in Graves' hyperthyroidism and ophthalmopathy. In its sample, this clonotype was seen many times. Regions amplified from RNA transcripts were the TCR beta CDR3 regions. The primer set for the first-round RT-PCR of the TCR CDR3 was HTBI. TCRdb reprocessed the multiplex PCR reads via MiXCR and lists one record per CDR3 protein. The table has about 24,000 distinct CDR3 sequences, less than 65% seen once. This CDR3 spans 15 amino acids. V gave up 4 bases and J gave up 2 bases, with 14 bases separating them. Looked up from germline, CDR1 is LGHDT and CDR2 is YNNKEL (reference sequence). Based on clinical symptoms, serum thyroxine and TRAb, thyroid ultrasound and orbital computed tomography, diagnoses were reached.

The receptor's source is a woman in her thirties or forties with Graves' hyperthyroidism that later progressed to Graves' ophthalmopathy. The V and J genes are TRBV3-1 and TRBJ1-2; D remains unclear. Sequencing was performed on blood. CDR3 coding DNA: TGTGCCAGCAGCCGCGGAGGATCTCGAAACTATGGCTACACCTTC. Translation gives CASSRGGSRNYGYTF.